This T cell receptor (beta chain) derives from a study of T cell repertoires in cytomegalovirus infection. The overall study: CMV infection plus the matching HLA type was flagged by public TCR beta signatures.

Findings and limits, study-wide: Within the response measured ex vivo, HLA-C-restricted CMV-specific TCR beta clonotypes were dominant.

In its sample, this clonotype was seen a few times. The antigen remains unidentified. TCRdb fed the reads into MiXCR, producing one record per CDR3 protein. Of about 830,000 distinct CDR3 sequences listed, 30% to 35% are singletons. Germline CDR1 reads SGHNT; CDR2 reads YYREEE (reference sequence). The V end lost 5 bases, the J end lost 7 bases, and 15 bases lay between the germline ends. There are 14 residues in the CDR3. This clonotype was obtained from a human donor in good health (CMV status not recorded). Some clones in this sample may be carry-over from other donors' samples. Specimen: cultured CD8+ T cells from PBMCs, collected from culture after CMV antigen stimulation. V usage is TRBV5-4 and J usage is TRBJ1-4; no reliable D call. DNA for the CDR3: TGTGCCAGCAGTACCGGAAGGATCGGTGAAAAACTGTTTTTT. Residues: CASSTGRIGEKLFF.